This is a list of T cell receptor beta chains from one sample in a study of blood T cell repertoires in COVID-19. Clones were read by immunoSEQ multiplex PCR, and TCRdb kept only the in-frame ones, dropping some. The repertoire consists of about 90,000 clones, with less than 85% occurring once and the leading ten covering about 7%. The sample taken for sequencing was peripheral blood. Every receptor here comes from a man between 65 and 80 years old with acute or convalescent COVID-19. Both conserved end residues are part of each CDR3. A D gene is named only where the DNA matches it firmly. Clone size is stated in some rows and not others, as once, few, many or a class when expanded.

j_gene | v_gene | abundance | d_gene | CDR3aa | CDR3nt
TRBJ2-1 | TRBV7-3 | . | TRBD1 | CASSSRTGSSYNEQFF | TGTGCCAGCAGCTCGAGGACAGGGAGCTCCTACAATGAGCAGTTCTTC
TRBJ2-1 | TRBV5-4 | . | . | CASSWRGRGNNEQFF | TGTGCCAGCAGCTGGAGGGGGCGAGGAAACAATGAGCAGTTCTTC
TRBJ2-2 | TRBV7-6 | . | TRBD2 | CASSLGGSGELFF | TGTGCCAGCAGCTTGGGAGGGTCCGGGGAGCTGTTTTTT
TRBJ2-2 | TRBV6-5 | . | . | CASSYLSNGELFF | TGTGCCAGCAGTTACCTTAGCAACGGGGAGCTGTTTTTT
TRBJ2-7 | TRBV5-6 | . | TRBD2 | CASSEVAGGSWGGEQYF | TGTGCCAGCAGCGAGGTAGCGGGAGGCTCCTGGGGGGGCGAGCAGTACTTC
TRBJ2-7 | TRBV5-6 | . | . | CASSFFRLTYEQYF | TGTGCCAGCAGCTTTTTCAGGTTGACCTACGAGCAGTACTTC
TRBJ1-1 | TRBV5-1 | . | TRBD1 | CASRSGQGSSTEAFF | TGCGCCAGCAGATCTGGACAGGGTAGCTCCACTGAAGCTTTCTTT
TRBJ2-3 | TRBV11-2 | medium-sized | TRBD2 | CASSLDLGRVITQYF | TGTGCCAGCAGCTTAGATCTCGGGAGGGTGATCACGCAGTATTTT
TRBJ1-2 | TRBV10-2 | few | TRBD1 | CASWDSNYGYTF | TGCGCCAGTTGGGACAGTAACTATGGCTACACCTTC
TRBJ2-4 | TRBV2 | . | . | CAGRERGTKNIQYF | TGTGCCGGCCGGGAACGGGGAACCAAAAACATTCAGTACTTC
TRBJ1-2 | TRBV10-3 | . | . | CAISTQGMRSYTF | TGTGCCATCAGTACTCAGGGGATGCGTAGCTACACCTTC
TRBJ1-2 | TRBV20-1 | few | TRBD1 | CSASIQGNYGYTF | TGCAGTGCTAGTATACAGGGGAACTATGGCTACACCTTC
TRBJ1-2 | TRBV6-6 | . | TRBD1 | CASSKQGSYGYTF | TGTGCCAGCAGTAAACAGGGGTCCTATGGCTACACCTTC
TRBJ2-5 | TRBV18 | few | TRBD1 | CASSRQGVGETQYF | TGTGCCAGCTCACGACAGGGTGTGGGGGAGACCCAGTACTTC
TRBJ1-5 | TRBV19 | . | . | CATAYPQGGNQPQHF | TGTGCCACCGCGTATCCGCAGGGCGGCAATCAGCCCCAGCATTTT
TRBJ2-3 | TRBV19 | . | TRBD2 | CASSPRGTKRLTDTQYF | TGTGCCAGTAGTCCCCGTGGGACTAAGAGGCTCACAGATACGCAGTATTTT
TRBJ2-1 | TRBV4-2 | . | TRBD2 | CASSLTTNLAGVYNEQFF | TGTGCCAGCAGCCTAACCACAAACCTAGCGGGGGTCTACAATGAGCAGTTCTTC
TRBJ1-6 | TRBV27 | . | . | CASRLKASAYNSPLHF | TGTGCCAGCAGACTAAAGGCCAGCGCCTATAATTCACCCCTCCACTTT
TRBJ2-7 | TRBV6-5 | . | . | CATFVGATSSYEQYF | TGTGCCACCTTCGTAGGGGCCACAAGCTCCTACGAGCAGTACTTC
TRBJ2-3 | TRBV5-4 | . | TRBD2 | CASSLVGGRAVGTQYF | TGTGCCAGCAGCTTGGTGGGCGGGAGGGCCGTAGGTACGCAGTATTTT
TRBJ1-1 | TRBV11-2 | . | . | CASSLRLWTEAFF | TGTGCCAGCAGCTTGAGACTGTGGACTGAAGCTTTCTTT
TRBJ1-2 | TRBV30 | . | TRBD1 | CACGGTGDGYTF | TGTGCCTGTGGCGGGACAGGGGATGGCTACACCTTC
TRBJ2-1 | TRBV24-1 | . | TRBD1 | CATSDSVGTASYNEQFF | TGTGCCACCAGTGATTCGGTAGGGACAGCCTCCTACAATGAGCAGTTCTTC
TRBJ1-2 | TRBV5-3 | . | . | CARSLAFGYTF | TGTGCCAGAAGCTTGGCTTTTGGCTACACCTTC
TRBJ1-3 | TRBV2 | . | . | CASRGDWRGNTIYF | TGTGCCAGCAGGGGGGACTGGAGAGGAAACACCATATATTTT
TRBJ2-5 | TRBV5-1 | . | TRBD1 | CASSLGQGSRETQYF | TGCGCCAGCAGCCTAGGACAGGGGTCGAGAGAGACCCAGTACTTC
TRBJ1-1 | TRBV28 | . | TRBD1 | CASRGGTGGHIDFF | TGTGCCAGCAGAGGTGGGACAGGGGGTCATATCGATTTCTTT
TRBJ2-3 | TRBV2 | . | TRBD1 | CASSRQGEGTDTQYF | TGTGCCAGCAGCCGACAGGGGGAGGGCACAGATACGCAGTATTTT
TRBJ2-1 | TRBV19 | . | . | CASSFDSNNEQFF | TGTGCCAGTAGTTTTGACTCAAACAATGAGCAGTTCTTC
TRBJ2-3 | TRBV11-3 | . | TRBD2 | CASSLDGTAGTDTQYF | TGTGCCAGCAGCTTAGACGGTACAGCGGGGACTGATACGCAGTATTTT
TRBJ2-5 | TRBV7-2 | . | . | CASSSRKSGETQYF | TGTGCCAGCAGCTCTAGAAAATCCGGAGAGACCCAGTACTTC
TRBJ2-7 | TRBV7-9 | . | TRBD1 | CASSPGTGMIYEQYF | TGTGCCAGCAGCCCTGGGACAGGGATGATATACGAGCAGTACTTC
TRBJ2-5 | TRBV28 | . | TRBD2 | CASSLGLAGQETQYF | TGTGCCAGCAGTTTAGGCCTAGCGGGGCAAGAGACCCAGTACTTC
TRBJ1-2 | TRBV2 | . | . | CASSEQGQNYGYTF | TGTGCCAGCAGTGAACAGGGCCAGAACTATGGCTACACCTTC
TRBJ2-4 | TRBV28 | few | . | CASTSFELAKNIQYF | TGTGCCAGCACCTCCTTTGAGCTAGCCAAAAACATTCAGTACTTC
TRBJ2-3 | TRBV19 | . | . | CASSMWQAADTQYF | TGTGCCAGTAGTATGTGGCAGGCCGCAGATACGCAGTATTTT
TRBJ1-4 | TRBV9 | many | TRBD1 | CASSPSGGMSEKLFF | TGTGCCAGCAGCCCCTCAGGGGGAATGAGCGAAAAACTGTTTTTT
TRBJ1-6 | TRBV6-4 | . | . | CASSAIRGGSPLHF | TGTGCCAGCAGTGCCATCAGGGGTGGTTCACCCCTCCACTTT
TRBJ1-5 | TRBV2 | few | . | CASSVEETGNQPQHF | TGTGCCAGCAGTGTTGAGGAAACCGGCAATCAGCCCCAGCATTTT
TRBJ2-3 | TRBV7-8 | . | TRBD2 | CASSLVRTSFSYF | TGTGCCAGCAGCTTAGTGAGGACTAGCTTCTCGTATTTT